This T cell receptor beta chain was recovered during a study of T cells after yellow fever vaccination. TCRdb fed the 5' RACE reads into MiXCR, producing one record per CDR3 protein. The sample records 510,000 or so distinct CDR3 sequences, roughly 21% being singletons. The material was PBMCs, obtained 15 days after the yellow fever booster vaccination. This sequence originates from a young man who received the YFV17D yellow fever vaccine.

The CDR3 region is CASSGASTEAFF. CDR3 bases: TGTGCCAGCAGTGGGGCGTCCACTGAAGCTTTCTTT. The V and J genes are TRBV28 and TRBJ1-1; tentative D call: TRBD1 (5 bases). This CDR3 has 12 amino acids. CDR1 and CDR2 from the germline V gene are MDHEN and SYDVKM. Trimming removed 5 bases at V and 4 bases at J, with 8 bases between. The full variable domain, in which reference TRBV28 and TRBJ1-1 provide the parts outside the CDR3, is DVKVTQSSRYLVKRTGEKVFLECVQDMDHENMFWYRQDPGLGLRLIYFSYDVKMKEKGDIPEGYSVSREKKERFSLILESASTNQTSMYLCASSGASTEAFFGQGTRLTVV.